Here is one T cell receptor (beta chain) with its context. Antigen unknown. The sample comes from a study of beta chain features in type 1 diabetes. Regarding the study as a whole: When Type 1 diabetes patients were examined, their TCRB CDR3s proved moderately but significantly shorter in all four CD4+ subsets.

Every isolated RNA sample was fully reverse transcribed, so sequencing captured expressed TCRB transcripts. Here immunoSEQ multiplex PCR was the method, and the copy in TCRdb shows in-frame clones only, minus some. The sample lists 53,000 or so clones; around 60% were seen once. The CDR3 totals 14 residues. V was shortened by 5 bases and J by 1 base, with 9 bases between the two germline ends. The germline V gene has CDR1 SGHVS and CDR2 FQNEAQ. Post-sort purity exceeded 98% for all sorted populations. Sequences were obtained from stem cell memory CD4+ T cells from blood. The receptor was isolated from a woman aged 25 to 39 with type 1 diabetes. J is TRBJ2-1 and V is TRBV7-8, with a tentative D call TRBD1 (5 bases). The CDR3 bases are TGTGCCAGCAGCCCGCAGGGATCCTACAATGAGCAGTTCTTC. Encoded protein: CASSPQGSYNEQFF. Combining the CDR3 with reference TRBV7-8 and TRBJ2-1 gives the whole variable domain GAGVSQSPRYKVAKRGQDVALRCDPISGHVSLFWYQQALGQGPEFLTYFQNEAQLDKSGLPSDRFFAERPEGSVSTLKIQRTQQEDSAVYLCASSPQGSYNEQFFGPGTRLTVL.